This T cell receptor beta chain was captured by sequencing in a study of cytomegalovirus exposure and HLA in healthy donors. Study background: Earlier, about 180 million T cells were analyzed, and some 120 million unique TCR beta sequences were found among them.

This PCR relied on a set of 60 Vbeta primers and 13 Jbeta primers. Generated by immunoSEQ multiplex PCR, the TCRdb table keeps only in-frame clones and is missing some. The sample has 100,000 to 150,000 clones, around 74% seen once. Points on this clone: The antigen is not known.

The study's findings and limits: Several of the most significant clusters appeared, in a later analysis, to be linked to common viral pathogens. Earlier analysis found most TCR beta V segments productive about 87% or about 30% of the time.

The CDR3 contains 15 residues. With 5 bases clipped from V and 2 bases from J, the junction kept 6 bases outside the gene matches. In germline, CDR1 is MRHNA, CDR2 SNTAGT. The specimen was PBMCs. J is TRBJ2-3 and V is TRBV6-4, with 8 bases aligning to TRBD2. The receptor's source is a woman aged 50 to 60 in good health and CMV-seropositive. CDR3 region: CASSTGGGSTDTQYF. As DNA, the CDR3 is TGTGCCAGCAGTACCGGGGGGGGGTCCACAGATACGCAGTATTTT.